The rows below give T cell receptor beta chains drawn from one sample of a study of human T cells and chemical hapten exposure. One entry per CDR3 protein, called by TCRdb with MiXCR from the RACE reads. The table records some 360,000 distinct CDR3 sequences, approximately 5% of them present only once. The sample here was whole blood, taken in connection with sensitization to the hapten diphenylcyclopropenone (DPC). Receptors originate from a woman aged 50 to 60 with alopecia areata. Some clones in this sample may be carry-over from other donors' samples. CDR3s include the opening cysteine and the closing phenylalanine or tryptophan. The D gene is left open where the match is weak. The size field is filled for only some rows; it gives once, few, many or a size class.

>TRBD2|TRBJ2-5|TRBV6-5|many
CASRSGKETQYF
TGTGCCAGCCGTAGCGGGAAAGAGACCCAGTACTTC
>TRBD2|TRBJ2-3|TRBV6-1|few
CASSQLAGGPGGTDTQYF
TGTGCCAGCAGCCAATTAGCGGGAGGGCCGGGGGGCACAGATACGCAGTATTTT
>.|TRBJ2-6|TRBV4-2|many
CASSQRDSTSGANVLTF
TGTGCCAGCAGCCAAAGAGACAGCACCTCTGGGGCCAACGTCCTGACTTTC
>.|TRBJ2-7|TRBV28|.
CASRSGSRERSEQYF
TGTGCCAGCAGGTCCGGTTCTAGGGAGCGGAGTGAGCAGTACTTC
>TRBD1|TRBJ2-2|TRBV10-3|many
CAICPGQGTGELFF
TGTGCCATCTGCCCCGGACAGGGAACCGGGGAGCTGTTTTTT
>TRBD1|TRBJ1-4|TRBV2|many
CASRVPRDRGRTNEKLFF
TGTGCCAGCAGGGTACCCCGGGACAGGGGGCGCACTAATGAAAAACTGTTTTTT
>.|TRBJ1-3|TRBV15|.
CATSREIGALDGNTIYF
TGTGCCACCAGCAGAGAAATAGGAGCCCTGGATGGAAACACCATATATTTT
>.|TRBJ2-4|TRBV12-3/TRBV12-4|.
CASSSSWGRAGQYF
TGTGCCAGCAGTTCCTCTTGGGGGCGGGCGGGTCAGTACTTC
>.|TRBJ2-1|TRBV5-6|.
CASSKLSGSGGEQFF
TGTGCCAGCAGCAAACTATCAGGGTCTGGCGGTGAGCAGTTCTTC
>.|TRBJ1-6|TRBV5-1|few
CASRVRDPNSPLHF
TGCGCCAGCAGAGTAAGGGACCCAAATTCACCCCTCCACTTT
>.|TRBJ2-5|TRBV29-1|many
CSVAQSFQETQYF
TGCAGCGTTGCACAGTCTTTTCAAGAGACCCAGTACTTC
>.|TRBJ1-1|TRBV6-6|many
CASSPRPPQYTEAFF
TGTGCCAGCAGTCCGCGGCCCCCTCAATACACTGAAGCTTTCTTT
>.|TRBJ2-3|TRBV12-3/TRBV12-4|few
CASQLSTDTQYF
TGTGCCAGCCAGTTGAGCACAGATACGCAGTATTTT
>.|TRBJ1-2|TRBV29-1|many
CSVGGQGSGYTF
TGCAGCGTTGGAGGGCAGGGGAGCGGCTACACCTTC
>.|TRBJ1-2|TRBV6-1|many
CASSEAISRGYGYTF
TGTGCCAGCAGTGAAGCTATATCCAGGGGCTATGGCTACACCTTC
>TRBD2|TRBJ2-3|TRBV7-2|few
CASSPTRAGGPDTQYF
TGTGCCAGCAGCCCCACCCGGGCGGGGGGGCCGGATACGCAGTATTTT
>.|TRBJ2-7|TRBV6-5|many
CASSYSGARYEQYF
TGTGCCAGCAGTTATTCGGGGGCCCGTTACGAGCAGTACTTC
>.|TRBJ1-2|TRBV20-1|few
CSAPDMNGYTF
TGCAGTGCTCCCGACATGAATGGCTACACCTTC
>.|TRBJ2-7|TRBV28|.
CASSPEGVYEQYF
TGTGCCAGCAGTCCCGAGGGGGTCTACGAGCAGTACTTC
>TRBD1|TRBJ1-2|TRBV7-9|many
CASSLMGQGAPNYGYTF
TGTGCCAGCAGCTTGATGGGACAGGGGGCGCCGAACTATGGCTACACCTTC
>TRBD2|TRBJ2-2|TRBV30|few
CASPKGGMNTGELFF
TGTGCCTCCCCTAAGGGAGGGATGAACACCGGGGAGCTGTTTTTT
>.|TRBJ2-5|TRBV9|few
CASSAGAGEETQYF
TGTGCCAGCAGCGCCGGTGCCGGCGAAGAGACCCAGTACTTC
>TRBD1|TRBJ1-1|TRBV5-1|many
CASSPEGQGTNTEAFF
TGCGCCAGCAGCCCGGAAGGACAGGGGACGAACACTGAAGCTTTCTTT
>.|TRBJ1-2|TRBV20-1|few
CSARKKVSNYGYTF
TGCAGTGCCCGTAAGAAGGTCTCTAACTATGGCTACACCTTC
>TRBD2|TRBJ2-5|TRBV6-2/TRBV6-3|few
CASRAGLAPPETQYF
TGTGCCAGCAGGGCGGGACTAGCTCCCCCAGAGACCCAGTACTTC
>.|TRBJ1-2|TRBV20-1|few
CSRGGNYGYTF
TGCAGCCGGGGGGGGAACTATGGCTACACCTTC
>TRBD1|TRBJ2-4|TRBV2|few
CASTVTGVGFGNIQYF
TGTGCCAGCACCGTCACAGGGGTAGGGTTCGGAAACATTCAGTACTTC
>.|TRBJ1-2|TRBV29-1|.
CSVNGGDYGYTF
TGCAGCGTTAATGGGGGCGACTATGGCTACACCTTC
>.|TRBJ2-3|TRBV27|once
CASSPGQGLTDTLYF
TGTGCCAGCAGTCCCGGACAGGGACTAACAGATACGCTGTATTTT